The 12 T cell receptor beta chains below all came from one sample that was sequenced in a study of cytomegalovirus exposure and HLA in healthy donors listed by TCRdb under 2017. Libraries were constructed by the immunoSEQ multiplex PCR assay. For the multiplex PCR, a mixture combining 60 forward primers for TCR Vbeta segments and 13 reverse primers for TCR Jbeta segments was used. TCRdb took over this immuneACCESS table, retaining in-frame rearrangements with V and J assigned. Such tables are incomplete; in checked studies, under half of the missing clones stem from an unresolved V gene, and the remainder is unexplained. This sample lists under 65,000 clones; roughly 84% were detected once. Of the sample, 3% to 3.5% is held by the ten largest clones. The sequencing sample was made of PBMCs. The source is a woman under 30 in good health and CMV-seronegative.

This clone has only a few counts. This chain uses TRBV28 with TRBJ1-5; no clear D gene. V shed 5 bases and J shed 3 bases, with 14 bases lying between them. The CDR3 length is 15 residues. In germline, CDR1 is MDHEN, CDR2 SYDVKM. This CDR3 is CASSNHREDNQPQHF. In DNA form, the CDR3 reads TGTGCCAGCAGTAATCATCGGGAAGACAATCAGCCCCAGCATTTT.

The rearrangement joins TRBV28 to TRBJ2-1; D uncertain. The CDR3 is made up of 22 amino acids. Trimming removed 3 bases from V and 0 bases from J, with 30 bases in between. CDR1 is MDHEN and CDR2 is SYDVKM in the germline V gene. Here the CDR3 DNA reads TGTGCCAGCAGTTTTCTCTCTACTCCGACCAGGTTAGGCAGCAGCTCCTACAATGAGCAGTTCTTC. Residues: CASSFLSTPTRLGSSSYNEQFF.

The chain links TRBV9 to TRBJ1-6; 9 nucleotides agree with TRBD1. Germline V lookup: CDR1 SGDLS, CDR2 YYNGEE. The V and J ends lost 1 base and 7 bases, in that order; junction bases with no gene match: 6. This CDR3 is 16 amino acids long. The CDR3 loop reads CASSVTRDRVNSPLHF. For the CDR3, the DNA is TGTGCCAGCAGCGTAACTAGGGACAGGGTGAATTCACCCCTCCACTTT.

The DNA of the CDR3 is TGCGCCAGCAGTGGAACAGGCTTGAACACTGAAGCTTTCTTT. The encoded protein is CASSGTGLNTEAFF. The chain carries TRBV10-1 and TRBJ1-1; perhaps TRBD1 as D (5 bases). Looked up from germline, CDR1 is WNHNN and CDR2 is SYGVQD (reference sequence). The CDR3 covers 14 residues. V shed 4 bases and J shed 0 bases, with 9 bases lying between them.

The chain employs TRBV4-1 and TRBJ2-7; 8 bases map to TRBD1. The CDR3 extends over 14 amino acids. CDR1 and CDR2 (germline): MGHRA, YSYEKL. V shed 2 bases, J shed 4 bases, and the junction held 4 bases outside the gene matches. Here the CDR3 DNA reads TGCGCCAGCAGCCAACCGGGACAGGCATACGAGCAGTACTTC. The encoded protein is CASSQPGQAYEQYF.

The genes are TRBV4-2 and TRBJ2-3; D possibly corresponds to TRBD2 (5 bases). From germline, CDR1 is LGHNA and CDR2 YNFKEQ. CDR3 length: 14 amino acids. Trimming removed 8 bases from V and 1 base from J, with 13 bases in between. The CDR3, as DNA: TGTGCCAGCCGAGAGGGCCGGGGCACAGATACGCAGTATTTT. Protein: CASREGRGTDTQYF.

This clone occurred a few times. V usage is TRBV6-4 and J usage is TRBJ2-2; 7 nucleotides match TRBD1. The CDR3 consists of 17 residues. With V trimmed by 0 bases and J by 3 bases, 7 bases remained unmatched. CDR1 and CDR2 from the germline V gene are MRHNA and SNTAGT. The DNA of the CDR3 is TGTGCCAGCAGTGACTCTGTAAGGGGGCAGCACACCGGGGAGCTGTTTTTT. Translation: CASSDSVRGQHTGELFF.

The CDR3 sequence: CASSSGLAGVGDTQYF. The DNA for the CDR3 is TGTGCCAGCAGCTCGGGACTAGCGGGAGTGGGAGATACGCAGTATTTT. The V and J genes are TRBV7-3 and TRBJ2-3; 14 bases align to TRBD2. Germline values: CDR1 SGHTA, CDR2 FQGTGA. This CDR3 region has 16 residues. J gave up 5 bases and V 4 bases, and 5 bases lay outside the gene matches.

V and J are TRBV5-1 and TRBJ2-1, with TRBD2 matching over 11 bases. Germline V gene lookup returns CDR1 SGHRS and CDR2 YFSETQ. V shed 4 bases and J 3 bases; nucleotides not matched to a gene: 6. This CDR3 is 16 amino acids long. CDR3 amino acids: CASSPKTSGDYNEQFF. The DNA of the CDR3 is TGCGCCAGCAGCCCAAAGACTAGCGGGGACTACAATGAGCAGTTCTTC.

The rearrangement links TRBV5-1 to TRBJ2-3, with D perhaps matching TRBD1 (6 bases). Trimming cost V 4 bases and J 2 bases, with 14 bases left between them. The CDR3 sequence is 15 residues long. Per germline, CDR1 SGHRS and CDR2 YFSETQ. CDR3 sequence reads: CASSPQQGYTDTQYF. CDR3 in DNA: TGCGCCAGCAGCCCCCAACAGGGCTACACAGATACGCAGTATTTT.

The table lists this clone with a few counts. V gene TRBV27 combines with J gene TRBJ1-2, with 9 bases matching TRBD1. The CDR3 contains 15 residues. Germline CDR1 reads MNHEY; CDR2 reads SMNVEV (reference sequence). Losses at the gene ends were 0 bases for V and 5 bases for J; bases not matched to a gene: 4. The CDR3 sequence is CASSLSGTGRYGYTF. The CDR3 DNA sequence: TGTGCCAGCAGTTTATCGGGGACAGGGAGGTATGGCTACACCTTC.

The chain couples TRBV13 to TRBJ2-3; 10 nucleotides line up with TRBD2. The V gene end was trimmed by 5 bases and the J gene end by 1 base; junction bases not matched to a gene: 6. This CDR3 is 16 amino acids long. The V gene's germline CDR1 is PRHDT and CDR2 FYEKMQ (reference sequence). The CDR3 region is CASSPSGTSGTDTQYF. CDR3 sequence (DNA): TGTGCCAGCAGCCCCTCCGGGACTAGCGGCACAGATACGCAGTATTTT.